The 28 T cell receptor beta chains given below trace back to one sample, sequenced in a study of control samples from healthy donors and cancer patients. The table came from immunoSEQ multiplex PCR; TCRdb's copy has only in-frame clones and leaves some out. This sample has around 63,000 clones, with about 87% found just once. Sequenced material: PBMCs. All receptors derive from a woman between 45 and 60 years old with head and neck cancer.

J is TRBJ2-3 and V is TRBV5-1; possibly TRBD2 for D (6 bases). The germline V gene encodes CDR1 SGHRS and CDR2 YFSETQ. V was pared by 3 bases and J by 2 bases, with 13 bases between. The CDR3 covers 15 residues. CDR3 nucleotides: TGCGCCAGCAGCTGGGGGGATAGAGTCACAGATACGCAGTATTTT. Protein: CASSWGDRVTDTQYF.

This chain links TRBV27 with TRBJ1-2; 9 bases agree with TRBD1. Trimming removed 5 bases from V and 4 bases from J; junction bases left unmatched: 8. Germline loops: CDR1 MNHEY, CDR2 SMNVEV (reference sequence). There are 15 residues in the CDR3. The CDR3 DNA follows: TGTGCCAGCAGTCGGGGGACAGGGCCCTTCTATGGCTACACCTTC. Its translation is CASSRGTGPFYGYTF.

This chain joins TRBV19 and TRBJ1-6; 8 bases align to TRBD1. The length of the CDR3 is 17 residues. Germline V gene data show CDR1 as LNHDA and CDR2 as SQIVND (reference sequence). The V segment lost 5 bases and the J segment 13 bases; nucleotides outside the gene matches: 19. The CDR3 spells CASSHALRDRIGGPLHF. CDR3 DNA: TGTGCCAGTAGTCATGCCCTTCGGGACAGGATTGGAGGTCCCCTCCACTTT.

This sequence joins TRBV12-3 or TRBV12-4 and TRBJ2-7; weak D call: TRBD1 (5 bases). Trimming pared 6 bases from V and 7 bases from J, leaving 13 bases between. The CDR3 is 12 amino acids. The CDR3 reads CASRQGVWEQYF. The CDR3, as DNA: TGTGCCAGCAGACAAGGGGTATGGGAGCAGTACTTC.

V usage is TRBV6-5 and J usage is TRBJ2-7, with a tentative D call TRBD1 (7 bases). The V and J ends lost 11 bases and 0 bases respectively, with 17 bases between them. CDR1 is MNHEY and CDR2 is SVGAGI in the germline V gene. This CDR3 has 14 residues. Here the CDR3 DNA reads TGTGCCGGGGGGAACAGGGGCCTCTCCTACGAGCAGTACTTC. This translates into CAGGNRGLSYEQYF.

This clone was seen a single time. This rearrangement joins TRBV5-1 to TRBJ2-5; 9 bases are shared with TRBD1. The germline gives CDR1 SGHRS, CDR2 YFSETQ. The CDR3 has 16 residues. V shed 3 bases and J 5 bases; nucleotides not matched to a gene: 11. The CDR3 reads CASSSEIQGAGETQYF. The CDR3 coding sequence is TGCGCCAGCAGCTCCGAAATACAGGGGGCAGGGGAGACCCAGTACTTC.

The chain joins TRBV28 to TRBJ1-1; D possibly corresponds to TRBD1 (6 bases). Trimming shortened V by 2 bases and J by 4 bases, and 11 bases separated the two germline ends. CDR3 length equals 14 residues. Germline V lookup: CDR1 MDHEN, CDR2 SYDVKM. CDR3 DNA: TGTGCCAGCAGTTTAAAGGGGGGGGTCACTGAAGCTTTCTTT. This gives the protein CASSLKGGVTEAFF.

V and J are TRBV15 and TRBJ1-3; no clear D. The CDR3 consists of 16 residues. The ends were cut back, 0 bases at V and 2 bases at J, with 11 bases in the middle. Germline values: CDR1 LNHNV, CDR2 YYDKDF (reference sequence). CDR3 in DNA: TGTGCCACCAGCAGAGATTTAGGATACACTGGAAACACCATATATTTT. Amino acid sequence: CATSRDLGYTGNTIYF.

The chain joins TRBV7-2 to TRBJ2-1, with TRBD2 matching 16 bases. The CDR3 length is 17 residues. CDR1 and CDR2 from the germline V gene are SGHTA and FQGNSA. V trimming: 4 bases; J trimming: 8 bases; junction bases outside the gene matches: 8. CDR3 DNA sequence: TGTGCCAGCAGCTCGGGACTAGCGGGGGGGCCGGGGCATGAGCAGTTCTTC. It yields the protein CASSSGLAGGPGHEQFF. The full variable domain, its missing parts supplied by reference TRBV7-2 and TRBJ2-1, is GAGVSQSPSNKVTEKGKDVELRCDPISGHTALYWYRQSLGQGLEFLIYFQGNSAPDKSGLPSDRFSAERTGGSVSTLTIQRTQQEDSAVYLCASSSGLAGGPGHEQFFGPGTRLTVL.

The V and J genes are TRBV20-1 and TRBJ1-6; TRBD1 might be the D (5 bases). Trimming pared 1 base from V and 14 bases from J, leaving 9 bases between. Germline CDR1 is DFQATT and CDR2 is SNEGSKA (reference sequence). The CDR3 extends over 11 amino acids. The CDR3 is CSARATDTLHF. The CDR3 DNA reads as TGCAGTGCTAGAGCCACGGACACCCTCCACTTT.

This chain joins TRBV19 and TRBJ2-5; 8 positions agree with TRBD1. V trimming: 1 base; J trimming: 2 bases; junction bases outside the gene matches: 9. The CDR3 totals 17 residues. The V gene's germline CDR1 is LNHDA and CDR2 SQIVND (reference sequence). The CDR3 loop reads CASSIGQGATGQETQYF. The CDR3 nucleotides are TGTGCCAGTAGTATAGGCCAGGGGGCCACAGGGCAAGAGACCCAGTACTTC.

V gene TRBV7-6 combines with J gene TRBJ1-3, with 8 bases fitting TRBD1. J lost 2 bases, V lost 5 bases, and 5 bases had no gene match. The CDR3 totals 15 residues. Germline CDR1 SGHVS, CDR2 FNYEAQ. CDR3 amino acids: CASSPRQGTGNTIYF. In DNA, the CDR3 is TGTGCCAGCAGCCCCCGACAGGGGACTGGAAACACCATATATTTT.

In this sample, this clone turned up a few times. The rearrangement uses TRBV19 and TRBJ1-1; the D is unclear. Per germline, CDR1 LNHDA and CDR2 SQIVND (reference sequence). The V end was cut by 5 bases, the J end by 0 bases, with 7 bases between. The length of the CDR3 is 13 residues. The CDR3 DNA reads as TGTGCCAGTAGTGTCGACCTGAACACTGAAGCTTTCTTT. It is translated as CASSVDLNTEAFF. The full variable domain, rest sourced from reference TRBV19 and TRBJ1-1, is DGGITQSPKYLFRKEGQNVTLSCEQNLNHDAMYWYRQDPGQGLRLIYYSQIVNDFQKGDIAEGYSVSREKKESFPLTVTSAQKNPTAFYLCASSVDLNTEAFFGQGTRLTVV.

The genes are TRBV28 and TRBJ2-3; TRBD1 matches 8 bases. V lost 7 bases and J lost 5; bases outside the gene matches: 5. Germline V gives CDR1 MDHEN, CDR2 SYDVKM. The CDR3 is 13 amino acids. The CDR3 loop reads CASKGQGEDTQYF. CDR3 in DNA: TGTGCCAGCAAAGGACAGGGAGAAGATACGCAGTATTTT.

This clone was detected only once. This chain joins TRBV4-2 and TRBJ1-2; no reliable D call. CDR1 is LGHNA, CDR2 YNFKEQ, per germline. The length of the CDR3 is 13 residues. The V and J ends lost 4 bases and 7 bases respectively, with 13 bases between them. As DNA, the CDR3 is TGTGCCAGCAGCCCGGGCAGATCCGTTGGCTACACCTTC. Translation gives CASSPGRSVGYTF.

CDR3 DNA sequence: TGTGCCATCAGTGCCCCGACAGGGGGTAGTGTGACCGGGGAGCTGTTTTTT. This encodes CAISAPTGGSVTGELFF. The rearrangement joins TRBV10-3 to TRBJ2-2; TRBD1 aligns across 9 bases. The CDR3 runs 17 residues. With 4 bases clipped from V and 5 bases from J, the junction kept 11 bases outside the gene matches. Per germline, CDR1 ENHRY and CDR2 SYGVKD.

The chain links TRBV7-3 to TRBJ2-5; TRBD1 might be the D (6 bases). Trimming took off 5 bases at V and 2 bases at J, with 9 bases between the two ends. The germline CDR1 and CDR2 sequences are SGHTA and FQGTGA. The CDR3 covers 13 residues. The CDR3 loop reads CASSRTDQETQYF. CDR3 coding DNA: TGTGCCAGCAGCAGGACAGATCAAGAGACCCAGTACTTC. The full variable domain, completed using reference TRBV7-3 and TRBJ2-5, is GAGVSQTPSNKVTEKGKYVELRCDPISGHTALYWYRQSLGQGPEFLIYFQGTGAADDSGLPNDRFFAVRPEGSVSTLKIQRTERGDSAVYLCASSRTDQETQYFGPGTRLLVL.

The chain carries TRBV5-1 and TRBJ2-2; D is ambiguous. Germline CDR1 is SGHRS and CDR2 is YFSETQ. This CDR3 is built from 13 residues. The V end was cut by 0 bases, the J end by 8 bases, with 8 bases between. The CDR3 region has the DNA TGCGCCAGCAGCTTGGCCAGCGAGGGGGAGCTGTTTTTT. The encoded protein is CASSLASEGELFF. The variable domain in full, with the rest retrieved from reference TRBV5-1 and TRBJ2-2, is KAGVTQTPRYLIKTRGQQVTLSCSPISGHRSVSWYQQTPGQGLQFLFEYFSETQRNKGNFPGRFSGRQFSNSRSEMNVSTLELGDSALYLCASSLASEGELFFGEGSRLTVL.

The chain combines TRBV6-1 with TRBJ1-2, with no clear D. V lost 2 bases, J lost 4 bases, and 11 bases lay in between. The CDR3 covers 14 residues. CDR1 and CDR2 from the germline V gene are MNHNS and SASEGT. The CDR3 DNA sequence: TGTGCCAGCAGTGAATCTTTTGGGAGCTATGGCTACACCTTC. Amino acids: CASSESFGSYGYTF.

The chain is built from TRBV6-2 or TRBV6-3 and TRBJ2-7, with TRBD2 identical over 9 bases. The germline V gene has CDR1 MNHEY and CDR2 SVGEGT. This CDR3 has 15 residues. V lost 2 bases, J lost 6 bases, and 8 bases stayed unmatched. DNA of the CDR3: TGTGCCAGCAGTTACAGGGTAGCGGGGGAAACCGAGCAGTACTTC. This encodes CASSYRVAGETEQYF.

The chain combines TRBV21-1 with TRBJ2-3; TRBD2 is taken as the D call from the table, unchecked against the DNA. TRBV21-1 is an annotated pseudogene. This CDR3 is 21 amino acids long. CDR3: CASTAKAPGREPSLVTDTQYF. In DNA, the CDR3 is TGTGCCAGCACCGCTAAGGCCCCCGGGCGGGAGCCCTCTCTAGTCACAGATACGCAGTATTTT.

The chain has TRBV7-6 and TRBJ2-2; the match to TRBD1 covers 9 bases. With V trimmed by 5 bases and J by 3 bases, 7 bases remained unmatched. CDR1 SGHVS and CDR2 FNYEAQ come from the germline V gene. This CDR3 is built from 16 residues. In DNA, the CDR3 is TGTGCCAGCAGCCCGGGGACAGGGCAAGACACCGGGGAGCTGTTTTTT. This sequence encodes CASSPGTGQDTGELFF. Filled out from reference TRBV7-6 and TRBJ2-2, the complete variable domain reads GAGVSQSPRYKVTKRGQDVALRCDPISGHVSLYWYRQALGQGPEFLTYFNYEAQQDKSGLPNDRFSAERPEGSISTLTIQRTEQRDSAMYRCASSPGTGQDTGELFFGEGSRLTVL.

The chain joins TRBV10-3 to TRBJ2-1; a weak D match, TRBD2 (6 bases). Germline V gives CDR1 ENHRY, CDR2 SYGVKD. The CDR3 spans 12 residues. Trimming pared 0 bases from V and 14 bases from J, leaving 11 bases between. The CDR3: CAISESEGKEFF. As DNA, the CDR3 is TGTGCCATCAGTGAGTCGGAGGGGAAGGAGTTCTTC.

The chain employs TRBV29-1 and TRBJ2-4; D gene ambiguous. This CDR3 is 13 amino acids long. The germline V and J ends were trimmed by 1 base and 4 bases, with 8 bases remaining between them. Germline CDR1 is SQVTM and CDR2 is ANQGSEA. DNA of the CDR3: TGCAGCGTTGAAGCAGGAACGAAAAACATTCAGTACTTC. This encodes CSVEAGTKNIQYF.

This clone was recorded a few times. The rearrangement joins TRBV28 to TRBJ1-5; D ambiguous. Germline V CDR1 and CDR2: MDHEN, SYDVKM. The CDR3 consists of 17 residues. V was pared by 2 bases and J by 0 bases, with 14 bases between. In DNA, the CDR3 is TGTGCCAGCAGTTTAGGGAGGAGGCGAATTAGCAATCAGCCCCAGCATTTT. Its translation is CASSLGRRRISNQPQHF. Full variable domain (remainder filled in from reference TRBV28 and TRBJ1-5): DVKVTQSSRYLVKRTGEKVFLECVQDMDHENMFWYRQDPGLGLRLIYFSYDVKMKEKGDIPEGYSVSREKKERFSLILESASTNQTSMYLCASSLGRRRISNQPQHFGDGTRLSIL.

This clone was recorded only once. The chain has TRBV27 and TRBJ2-3; 10 bases are a match to TRBD1. The germline CDR1 and CDR2 sequences are MNHEY and SMNVEV (reference sequence). J was trimmed by 9 bases and V by 6 bases; bases with no gene match: 15. CDR3 length equals 16 residues. The CDR3 DNA reads as TGTGCCAGCAGCCCGGGACAGGGGAAGGGGGGCTTGACGCAGTATTTT. As protein: CASSPGQGKGGLTQYF.

This chain connects TRBV7-2 to TRBJ2-3, with 12 positions matching TRBD2. CDR1 and CDR2 (germline): SGHTA, FQGNSA. V was clipped by 6 bases and J by 2 bases; unmatched bases: 9. The CDR3 sequence is 17 residues long. CDR3 DNA: TGTGCCAGCAGTCGTAGACGACTAGCGGGGGACACAGATACGCAGTATTTT. This codes for CASSRRRLAGDTDTQYF.

The rearrangement links TRBV7-9 to TRBJ1-4; D is uncertain. The CDR3 length is 11 residues. V was trimmed by 5 bases and J by 4 bases, leaving 2 bases between them. Germline V gives CDR1 SEHNR, CDR2 FQNEAQ (reference sequence). The CDR3 region has the DNA TGTGCCAGCAGCCGTAATGAAAAACTGTTTTTT. It specifies CASSRNEKLFF.